This TCR beta chain is from a study of cytotoxic CD8 clonotypes in ibrutinib-treated CLL. Study in general: Samples yielded averages of 255,043 productive templates and over 90,000 productive rearrangements.

The assay was immunoSEQ multiplex PCR, and TCRdb's table has in-frame clones only and misses some. The sample gives over 70,000 clones, about 86% of which show up once; 5% to 6% is in the top ten. This CDR3 region has 16 residues. V was pared by 3 bases and J by 2 bases, with 16 bases between. Germline V gene lookup returns CDR1 SNHLY and CDR2 FYNNEI. This clone was observed a handful of times. Antigen: not known. Study-level results: With treatment, public clonotypes, which were uncommon, either contracted or remained stable. Researchers report that baseline clonality outpaced age-matched healthy donors and tracked circulating CD8+ T-cell counts.

The chain is built from TRBV2 and TRBJ1-2, with a possible D match to TRBD1 (6 bases). This specimen was PBMCs, taken before ibrutinib treatment. The source of this sequence is a human donor with chronic lymphocytic leukemia. The CDR3 protein is CASSDPPGHTNYGYTF. The CDR3 DNA reads as TGTGCCAGCAGTGATCCCCCGGGACATACGAACTATGGCTACACCTTC.